The clone carrying this T cell receptor beta chain has a handful of counts. The antigen remains unidentified. This sample is drawn from a study of CD8 T cells in ankylosing spondylitis. With 3 bases removed from V and 1 base from J, the gap between germline ends came to 20 bases. The CDR3 contains 18 residues. CDR1 and CDR2 (germline): KGHSH, LQKENI. Regarding the study as a whole: Ankylosing spondylitis blood appeared to be characterized by a TCR beta motif of 8 or 9 highly homologous variants.

TCRdb recomputed calls from the 5' RACE reads with MiXCR, one row per CDR3 protein. The sample lists about 540,000 distinct CDR3 sequences, about an eighth occurring once. The source material was blood, either unsorted or a sorted T cell fraction (not recorded which). The chain couples TRBV18 to TRBJ2-3; a weak D match, TRBD2 (6 bases). This TCR came from a male donor with ankylosing spondylitis. As DNA, the CDR3 is TGTGCCAGCTCACCCCCCCATCAGGGAGGCGGGGGCACAGATACGCAGTATTTT. This gives the protein CASSPPHQGGGGTDTQYF.